These T cell receptor beta chains were read from a single sample in a study of blood T cell repertoires in COVID-19. Profiling relied on immunoSEQ multiplex PCR, and the TCRdb table lists in-frame clones only, not all of them. In the table there are over 110,000 clones, around 90% of which are singletons. Sequencing was done on a sample of peripheral blood. These receptors all stem from a woman aged 45-65 years with acute or convalescent COVID-19. Both conserved end residues are part of each CDR3. The D gene is left open where the match is weak. Size values are once, few and many counts, or a class for expanded clones, and some rows have none.

J gene | clone size | D gene | V gene | CDR3 protein | CDR3 DNA
TRBJ1-1 | - | TRBD1 | TRBV7-9 | CASPTGDGNTEAFF | TGTGCCAGCCCGACAGGGGACGGTAACACTGAAGCTTTCTTT
TRBJ1-6 | - | - | TRBV19 | CASSMISGSNSPLHF | TGTGCCAGTAGTATGATATCCGGGTCTAATTCACCCCTCCACTTT
TRBJ1-2 | - | - | TRBV6-5 | CASSYSPNIPGSTF | TGTGCCAGCAGTTACTCCCCCAACATTCCGGGATCCACCTTC
TRBJ2-1 | - | TRBD2 | TRBV9 | CASSAGLAGGNEQFF | TGTGCCAGCAGCGCGGGACTAGCGGGGGGGAATGAGCAGTTCTTC
TRBJ2-7 | few | TRBD1 | TRBV4-2 | CASSEGTGVRYEQYF | TGTGCCAGCAGCGAAGGGACAGGGGTGAGGTACGAGCAGTACTTC
TRBJ2-1 | - | TRBD2 | TRBV25-1 | CASRVGGYGNEQFF | TGTGCCAGCAGAGTGGGAGGGTACGGCAATGAGCAGTTCTTC
TRBJ2-7 | - | - | TRBV6-1 | CASSEGSPLAYEQYF | TGTGCCAGCAGTGAAGGGTCCCCCTTAGCCTACGAGCAGTACTTC
TRBJ2-2 | - | TRBD2 | TRBV14 | CASSQGTSGSLELFF | TGTGCCAGCAGCCAAGGGACTAGCGGCAGTTTGGAGCTGTTTTTT
TRBJ2-3 | once | - | TRBV5-4 | CASSLYRGALDTQYF | TGTGCCAGCAGCTTGTACCGGGGGGCGTTAGATACGCAGTATTTT
TRBJ2-3 | - | - | TRBV27 | CASSGGGDTQYF | TGTGCCAGCAGTGGAGGTGGAGATACGCAGTATTTT
TRBJ1-4 | - | - | TRBV4-1 | CASSQSYRQTTNEKLFF | TGCGCCAGCAGCCAAAGCTACAGACAAACAACTAATGAAAAACTGTTTTTT
TRBJ2-1 | once | - | TRBV5-1 | CASSLSGYNEQFF | TGCGCCAGCAGCTTGTCCGGCTACAATGAGCAGTTCTTC
TRBJ2-4 | - | - | TRBV4-1 | CASSQEGGGDSLAKNIQYF | TGCGCCAGCAGCCAAGAAGGGGGGGGTGACAGTTTAGCCAAAAACATTCAGTACTTC
TRBJ1-1 | - | - | TRBV15 | CATSREGQNTEAFF | TGTGCCACCAGCAGAGAGGGCCAGAACACTGAAGCTTTCTTT
TRBJ2-5 | - | - | TRBV9 | CASSEGISWKETQYF | TGTGCCAGCAGCGAGGGGATTAGTTGGAAAGAGACCCAGTACTTC
TRBJ1-6 | - | - | TRBV6-5 | CASSYSMQGLGSPLHF | TGTGCCAGCAGTTACTCGATGCAGGGCCTTGGATCACCCCTCCACTTT
TRBJ1-1 | - | - | TRBV19 | CASSMTRWSEAFF | TGTGCCAGTAGTATGACGCGGTGGTCTGAAGCTTTCTTT
TRBJ1-1 | once | - | TRBV6-5 | CASAEGGRGTEAFF | TGTGCCAGCGCCGAGGGGGGGAGGGGCACTGAAGCTTTCTTT
TRBJ2-2 | - | TRBD2 | TRBV7-6 | CASSLNSGGANTGELFF | TGTGCCAGCAGCTTGAATAGCGGGGGGGCCAACACCGGGGAGCTGTTTTTT
TRBJ1-5 | - | TRBD1 | TRBV5-1 | CASSLRQGGQPQHF | TGCGCCAGCAGCTTAAGACAGGGCGGTCAGCCCCAGCATTTT
TRBJ2-2 | - | - | TRBV9 | CASSVGIRATGELFF | TGTGCCAGCAGCGTAGGTATCAGGGCCACCGGGGAGCTGTTTTTT
TRBJ2-1 | once | TRBD1 | TRBV6-4 | CASSDSDRQGKQFF | TGTGCCAGCAGTGACTCGGACCGACAGGGGAAGCAGTTCTTC
TRBJ2-7 | - | TRBD1 | TRBV18 | CASSPYTGASYEQYF | TGTGCCAGCTCACCGTATACAGGGGCCTCCTACGAGCAGTACTTC
TRBJ2-3 | once | TRBD2 | TRBV10-3 | CASQGSGSGTDTQYF | TGTGCCTCCCAGGGCAGCGGGAGTGGCACAGATACGCAGTATTTT
TRBJ1-6 | - | - | TRBV7-3 | CASSLGGMGSPLHF | TGTGCCAGCAGCTTGGGGGGAATGGGTTCACCCCTCCACTTT
TRBJ1-5 | - | - | TRBV7-9 | CASSPEGVDQPQHF | TGTGCCAGCAGTCCCGAGGGAGTGGATCAGCCCCAGCATTTT
TRBJ2-3 | - | - | TRBV7-6 | CASSDTSDTQYF | TGTGCCAGCAGCGATACATCAGATACGCAGTATTTT
TRBJ2-1 | - | TRBD2 | TRBV6-1 | CASSGSGGRLSSYNEQFF | TGTGCCAGCAGTGGAAGCGGGGGCCGACTGAGCTCCTACAATGAGCAGTTCTTC
TRBJ2-5 | - | - | TRBV5-1 | CASSLATGPPETQYF | TGCGCCAGCAGCTTGGCCACAGGGCCCCCAGAGACCCAGTACTTC
TRBJ1-1 | few | TRBD1 | TRBV9 | CASSVLRQGNTEAFF | TGTGCCAGCAGCGTCTTGAGACAGGGGAACACTGAAGCTTTCTTT
TRBJ1-1 | - | TRBD1 | TRBV19 | CATFTPGQGVFNTEAFF | TGTGCCACCTTCACGCCGGGACAGGGGGTCTTCAACACTGAAGCTTTCTTT
TRBJ2-4 | - | TRBD1 | TRBV18 | CASSPMDREKYF | TGTGCCAGCTCACCCATGGACAGGGAGAAGTACTTC
TRBJ2-7 | - | TRBD1 | TRBV18 | CASSPTAGGVYEQYF | TGTGCCAGCTCACCAACCGCAGGGGGAGTTTACGAGCAGTACTTC
TRBJ2-1 | - | - | TRBV28 | CASSPPPGNEQFF | TGTGCCAGCAGTCCACCCCCAGGCAATGAGCAGTTCTTC
TRBJ1-2 | - | - | TRBV29-1 | CSVDFGGSPGYTF | TGCAGCGTTGACTTCGGGGGATCCCCGGGCTACACCTTC
TRBJ2-7 | - | TRBD2 | TRBV19 | CASSPSGAYSYEQYF | TGTGCCAGTAGTCCCAGCGGGGCCTACTCCTACGAGCAGTACTTC
TRBJ1-4 | - | - | TRBV3-1/TRBV3-2 | CASSVQGGEKLFF | TGTGCCAGCAGCGTCCAGGGAGGAGAAAAACTGTTTTTT
TRBJ2-2 | - | TRBD2 | TRBV7-9 | CASSPGTSSTGELFF | TGTGCCAGCAGCCCCGGGACTAGCAGCACCGGGGAGCTGTTTTTT
TRBJ2-7 | - | TRBD2 | TRBV28 | CASTLFGGAYEQYF | TGTGCCAGCACCCTATTCGGGGGGGCCTACGAGCAGTACTTC
TRBJ1-5 | - | - | TRBV19 | CASSMRQGNQPQHF | TGTGCCAGTAGTATGCGGCAGGGGAATCAGCCCCAGCATTTT
TRBJ1-5 | - | - | TRBV28 | CASGGNQPQHF | TGTGCCAGCGGAGGGAATCAGCCCCAGCATTTT
TRBJ2-7 | - | TRBD1 | TRBV7-9 | CASSLLTRQGGEQYF | TGTGCCAGCAGCTTACTGACGAGACAGGGGGGCGAGCAGTACTTC
TRBJ1-2 | once | TRBD1 | TRBV30 | CAWSATGGLYGYTF | TGTGCCTGGAGTGCGACAGGGGGCCTCTATGGCTACACCTTC
TRBJ1-3 | few | - | TRBV27 | CASSLDRRSGNTIYF | TGTGCCAGCAGTTTAGACAGAAGGTCTGGAAACACCATATATTTT
TRBJ2-5 | - | - | TRBV21-1 | CASSKGGNCRRETQYF | TGTGCCAGCAGCAAAGGAGGGAACTGTAGGCGAGAGACCCAGTACTTC
TRBJ1-2 | - | TRBD1 | TRBV20-1 | CRGDSNYGYTF | TGCAGAGGGGACAGTAACTATGGCTACACCTTC
TRBJ1-6 | once | - | TRBV7-2 | CASSFPAGNRSPLHF | TGTGCCAGCAGCTTCCCGGCAGGGAATCGATCACCCCTCCACTTT
TRBJ2-7 | - | - | TRBV3-1/TRBV3-2 | CASSQEGHYEQYF | TGTGCCAGCAGCCAAGAGGGACACTACGAGCAGTACTTC
TRBJ2-3 | - | TRBD2 | TRBV15 | CATSRAGLADTDTQYF | TGTGCCACCAGCAGAGCGGGGCTAGCGGACACAGATACGCAGTATTTT
TRBJ1-2 | - | - | TRBV18 | CASSPDQASAYGYTF | TGTGCCAGCTCACCCGACCAGGCGTCGGCCTATGGCTACACCTTC
TRBJ1-1 | - | - | TRBV7-9 | CASSLGRGLSEAFF | TGTGCCAGCAGCTTAGGCAGGGGCCTCTCTGAAGCTTTCTTT
TRBJ1-3 | - | - | TRBV9 | CASSGPTTWSSGNTIYF | TGTGCCAGCAGCGGGCCCACAACTTGGAGCTCTGGAAACACCATATATTTT
TRBJ1-2 | - | - | TRBV13 | CASSYGNTANYGYTF | TGTGCCAGCAGCTACGGGAACACAGCTAACTATGGCTACACCTTC